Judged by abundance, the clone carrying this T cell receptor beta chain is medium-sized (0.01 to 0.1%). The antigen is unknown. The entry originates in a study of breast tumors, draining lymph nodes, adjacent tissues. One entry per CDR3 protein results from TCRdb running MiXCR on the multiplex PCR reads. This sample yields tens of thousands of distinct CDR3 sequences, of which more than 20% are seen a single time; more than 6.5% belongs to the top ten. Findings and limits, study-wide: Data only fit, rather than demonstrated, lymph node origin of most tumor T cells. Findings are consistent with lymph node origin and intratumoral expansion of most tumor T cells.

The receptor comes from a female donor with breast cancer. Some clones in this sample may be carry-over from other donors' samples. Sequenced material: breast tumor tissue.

CDR3 sequence (DNA): TGTGCCAGCAAAGATGCTGGTCTCTACGAGCAGTACTTC. Its translation is CASKDAGLYEQYF. The gene calls are TRBV2 and TRBJ2-7; D not resolved. V lost 7 bases and J lost 3, with 13 bases in between. The CDR3 length is 13 residues. Germline V lookup: CDR1 SNHLY, CDR2 FYNNEI.